What follows are 3 T cell receptor beta chains derived from one specimen sequenced in a study of blood T cell repertoires in COVID-19 (dated by TCRdb to 2018 to 2021). The method was the immunoSEQ multiplex PCR assay. In its TCRdb copy, this immuneACCESS table keeps in-frame sequences only and misses some clones. Where compared with another copy, unresolved V genes explain less than half of these, and the others have no known cause. The sample has under 35,000 clones on record, about 87% of them singletons. The ten biggest clones cover roughly 13% of the sample. The sequenced material came from peripheral blood. These receptors were obtained from a man aged 60 to 69 with active COVID-19.

This sequence joins TRBV2 and TRBJ1-5; the D gene is possibly TRBD1 (5 bases). There are 14 residues in the CDR3. Germline V gene lookup returns CDR1 SNHLY and CDR2 FYNNEI. Deletions cut 6 bases from V and 11 bases from J, with 20 bases between. The CDR3, as DNA: TGTGCCAGCAGGGGTCAAACAGGCGTTAAGGCCCAGCATTTT. It is translated as CASRGQTGVKAQHF.

The gene calls are TRBV5-5 and TRBJ1-1; TRBD1 agrees at 7 bases. V lost 3 bases and J lost 7; bases outside the gene matches: 9. This CDR3 spans 14 amino acids. Germline V gene data show CDR1 as SGHKS and CDR2 as YYEKEE (reference sequence). The CDR3 protein is CASSYGWGTVEAFF. CDR3 DNA sequence: TGTGCCAGCAGCTACGGCTGGGGGACAGTTGAAGCTTTCTTT.

The chain employs TRBV11-3 and TRBJ1-6, with 9 bases lining up with TRBD1. Germline assignment: CDR1 SGHNT and CDR2 YENEEA. After removal of 1 base from V and 9 bases from J, the junction contained 1 base not matched to a gene. The CDR3 has 14 residues. The CDR3 DNA reads TGTGCCAGCAGCTTAGGACAGGGGGGTTCACCCCTCCACTTT. Translating it yields CASSLGQGGSPLHF. Looking up the rest from reference TRBV11-3 and TRBJ1-6 gives the full variable domain: EAGVVQSPRYKIIEKKQPVAFWCNPISGHNTLYWYLQNLGQGPELLIRYENEEAVDDSQLPKDRFSAERLKGVDSTLKIQPAELGDSAVYLCASSLGQGGSPLHFGNGTRLTVT.